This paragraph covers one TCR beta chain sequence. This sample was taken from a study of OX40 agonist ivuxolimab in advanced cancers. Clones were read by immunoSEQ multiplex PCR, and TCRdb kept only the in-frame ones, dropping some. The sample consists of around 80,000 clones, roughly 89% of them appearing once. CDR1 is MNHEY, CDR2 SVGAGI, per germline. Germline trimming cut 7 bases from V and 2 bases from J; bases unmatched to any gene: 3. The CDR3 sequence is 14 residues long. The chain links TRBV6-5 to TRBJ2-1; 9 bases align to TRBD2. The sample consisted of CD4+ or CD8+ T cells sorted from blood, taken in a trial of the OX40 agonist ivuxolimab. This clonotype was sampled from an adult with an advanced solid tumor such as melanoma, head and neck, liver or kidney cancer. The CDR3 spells CASTGLAPYNEQFF. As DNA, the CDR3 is TGTGCCAGCACCGGACTAGCGCCCTACAATGAGCAGTTCTTC.